These T cell receptor beta chains were read from a single sample in a study of blood T cell repertoires in COVID-19. Produced via immunoSEQ multiplex PCR; TCRdb's table is partial and in-frame only. The table lists about 250,000 clones, approximately 80% of them singletons. The sample taken for sequencing was peripheral blood. The receptors come from an elderly man with acute or convalescent COVID-19. Each CDR3 is given with its conserved first and last residue. The D gene is left open where the match is weak. Rows may omit the clone size; those that give it use once, few, many or a size class.

cdr3_nt: TGTGCCAGCGGGACAGGGGGCTATAATTCACCCCTCCACTTT
cdr3_aa: CASGTGGYNSPLHF
clone_size: NA
v_call: TRBV28
j_call: TRBJ1-6
d_call: TRBD1

cdr3_nt: TGTGCCAGCCGAGCGGGAGGCTCCTACAATGAGCAGTTCTTC
cdr3_aa: CASRAGGSYNEQFF
clone_size: NA
v_call: TRBV3-1/TRBV3-2
j_call: TRBJ2-1
d_call: TRBD2

cdr3_nt: TGTGCCAGCAGCCCACCAAGTCCAATTTGGCGGGAGTTAGCCGGGGAGCTGTTTTTT
cdr3_aa: CASSPPSPIWRELAGELFF
clone_size: NA
v_call: TRBV7-9
j_call: TRBJ2-2
d_call: TRBD2

cdr3_nt: TGTGCCAGCTCACCCCCCCGGACAGGGAGCGGTAATGAAAAACTGTTTTTT
cdr3_aa: CASSPPRTGSGNEKLFF
clone_size: NA
v_call: TRBV18
j_call: TRBJ1-4
d_call: TRBD1

cdr3_nt: TGCGCCAGCAGCTTGTGGGACACCGATCACCACGAGCAGTACTTC
cdr3_aa: CASSLWDTDHHEQYF
clone_size: NA
v_call: TRBV5-1
j_call: TRBJ2-7
d_call: NA

cdr3_nt: TGCGCCAGCAGCTTTGGACAGGGAGGACTAGCGGGGGGGCGTCCTCCGCGAGATACGCAGTATTTT
cdr3_aa: CASSFGQGGLAGGRPPRDTQYF
clone_size: NA
v_call: TRBV5-1
j_call: TRBJ2-3
d_call: TRBD2

cdr3_nt: TGTGCCAGCAGCGCCAGGGACTCCGTCGGTGGGCAGTACTTC
cdr3_aa: CASSARDSVGGQYF
clone_size: NA
v_call: TRBV7-6
j_call: TRBJ2-7
d_call: NA

cdr3_nt: TGTGCCAGCAGCTCGCGCCGGGGGTGGGAAGTGAGTACAGATACGCAGTATTTT
cdr3_aa: CASSSRRGWEVSTDTQYF
clone_size: few
v_call: TRBV5-4
j_call: TRBJ2-3
d_call: NA

cdr3_nt: TGTGCCAGCAGTCGTGACAGAAGCTCTGGAAACACCATATATTTT
cdr3_aa: CASSRDRSSGNTIYF
clone_size: NA
v_call: TRBV6-6
j_call: TRBJ1-3
d_call: NA

cdr3_nt: TGTGCCAGCAGTGAGGCCCGACAGGCCAGCCAGCCCCAGCATTTT
cdr3_aa: CASSEARQASQPQHF
clone_size: NA
v_call: TRBV2
j_call: TRBJ1-5
d_call: NA

cdr3_nt: TGTGCCAGCAGCTTGGGGGGACCGGGACAGGGACAGTATTTT
cdr3_aa: CASSLGGPGQGQYF
clone_size: NA
v_call: TRBV5-4
j_call: TRBJ2-3
d_call: TRBD1

cdr3_nt: TGTGCCAGCAGCCGGGACATGTCAACGGTTAATGAGCAGTTCTTC
cdr3_aa: CASSRDMSTVNEQFF
clone_size: NA
v_call: TRBV6-5
j_call: TRBJ2-1
d_call: NA